A selection of T cell receptor beta chains follows, all from one sample in a study of breast tumors, draining lymph nodes, adjacent tissues. TCRdb itself ran the multiplex PCR reads through MiXCR, one entry per CDR3 protein. The sample yields roughly 220,000 distinct CDR3 sequences, about 34% seen once. The sample consisted of axillary lymph node tissue. These TCRs come from a female donor with breast cancer. Some clones in this sample may be carry-over from other donors' samples. Both conserved end residues are part of each CDR3. The order of the fields is V gene, J gene, D gene, clone size, CDR3 DNA, CDR3 protein. A D gene is named only where the DNA matches it firmly. Expanded clones are given a class, and other clones once, few, many or no size at all.

v_call: TRBV24-1
j_call: TRBJ1-2
d_call: .
clone_size: .
cdr3_nt: TGTGCCACCAGTGATTCAGGGGACTATGGCTACACCTTC
cdr3_aa: CATSDSGDYGYTF

v_call: TRBV9
j_call: TRBJ2-7
d_call: TRBD2
clone_size: .
cdr3_nt: TGTGCCAGCAGCCAGTCGCGGGGGGTAGCTTTCGGGCAGTACTTC
cdr3_aa: CASSQSRGVAFGQYF

v_call: TRBV10-3
j_call: TRBJ2-1
d_call: .
clone_size: .
cdr3_nt: TGTGCCATCAGCGTACTAGCTGGGTCCTACAATGAGCAGTTCTTC
cdr3_aa: CAISVLAGSYNEQFF

v_call: TRBV4-2
j_call: TRBJ2-1
d_call: .
clone_size: many
cdr3_nt: TGTGCCAGCAGCCCAGAGGGCCGGGGGGCGTACAATGAGCAGTTCTTC
cdr3_aa: CASSPEGRGAYNEQFF

v_call: TRBV29-1
j_call: TRBJ1-2
d_call: TRBD1
clone_size: many
cdr3_nt: TGCAGCGTCGGGGACAGGGGGCTTAACTATGGCTACACCTTC
cdr3_aa: CSVGDRGLNYGYTF

v_call: TRBV20-1
j_call: TRBJ1-4
d_call: TRBD1
clone_size: many
cdr3_nt: TGCAGTGCTTTCCACAGGGGAGGCAGTGAAAAACTGTTTTTT
cdr3_aa: CSAFHRGGSEKLFF

v_call: TRBV20-1
j_call: TRBJ1-2
d_call: TRBD1
clone_size: .
cdr3_nt: TGCAGTGCTAAGGGACAGCCTAACTATGGCTACACCTTC
cdr3_aa: CSAKGQPNYGYTF

v_call: TRBV11-2
j_call: TRBJ2-1
d_call: .
clone_size: many
cdr3_nt: TGTGCCAGCAGCGTCCGGGACCTCCAGTTCTTC
cdr3_aa: CASSVRDLQFF

v_call: TRBV7-6
j_call: TRBJ2-2
d_call: TRBD2
clone_size: many
cdr3_nt: TGTGCCAGCAGCTTAAGCGGGGGCCGAACCGGGGAGCTGTTTTTT
cdr3_aa: CASSLSGGRTGELFF

v_call: TRBV7-9
j_call: TRBJ1-6
d_call: TRBD1
clone_size: many
cdr3_nt: TGTGCCAGCAGCGGGGACAGAAATTCACCCCTCCACTTT
cdr3_aa: CASSGDRNSPLHF

v_call: TRBV12-5
j_call: TRBJ2-6
d_call: .
clone_size: many
cdr3_nt: TGTGCTAGTGGTTTCCAGGGGGCCAACGTCCTGACTTTC
cdr3_aa: CASGFQGANVLTF

v_call: TRBV7-2
j_call: TRBJ2-2
d_call: .
clone_size: many
cdr3_nt: TGTGCCAGCAGCCCATCCCTGGCCCGCGCGAACACCGGGGAGCTGTTTTTT
cdr3_aa: CASSPSLARANTGELFF

v_call: TRBV12-5
j_call: TRBJ1-5
d_call: .
clone_size: many
cdr3_nt: TGTGCTAGTGGTTTGGGAAATAGCAATCAGCCCCAGCATTTT
cdr3_aa: CASGLGNSNQPQHF

v_call: TRBV19
j_call: TRBJ1-4
d_call: TRBD1
clone_size: many
cdr3_nt: TGTGCCAGTAGTATTCTCGCGGACAGGAGAGTGGGAACTAATGAAAAACTGTTTTTT
cdr3_aa: CASSILADRRVGTNEKLFF

v_call: TRBV6-6
j_call: TRBJ2-1
d_call: TRBD1
clone_size: many
cdr3_nt: TGTGCCAGCAGTTACGGCGGGACAGGGGAGCAGTTCTTC
cdr3_aa: CASSYGGTGEQFF

v_call: TRBV2
j_call: TRBJ2-7
d_call: .
clone_size: many
cdr3_nt: TGTGCCAGCAGTCTCGCCCTAGTAGTGGGGGCGGTCTACGAGCAGTACTTC
cdr3_aa: CASSLALVVGAVYEQYF

v_call: TRBV7-2
j_call: TRBJ1-6
d_call: TRBD1
clone_size: many
cdr3_nt: TGTGCCAGCAGCTTATACAGGGGAAATAATTCACCCCTCCACTTT
cdr3_aa: CASSLYRGNNSPLHF

v_call: TRBV7-2
j_call: TRBJ2-4
d_call: .
clone_size: .
cdr3_nt: TGTGCCAGCAGCTCACCGGGACTAGCCAAAAACATTCAGTACTTC
cdr3_aa: CASSSPGLAKNIQYF

v_call: TRBV18
j_call: TRBJ2-7
d_call: TRBD2
clone_size: once
cdr3_nt: TGTGCCAGCTCACCGGGACTAGCGGGAGGTCAGGAAAACGAGCAGTACTTC
cdr3_aa: CASSPGLAGGQENEQYF

v_call: TRBV7-6
j_call: TRBJ2-7
d_call: TRBD2
clone_size: once
cdr3_nt: TGTGCCAGCAGCTTCGGGACTAGCGGGAGGGCCTACGAGCAGTACTTC
cdr3_aa: CASSFGTSGRAYEQYF

v_call: TRBV20-1
j_call: TRBJ2-7
d_call: .
clone_size: .
cdr3_nt: TGCAGTGCCAGAGGACTCCCCTACGAGCAGTACTTC
cdr3_aa: CSARGLPYEQYF

v_call: TRBV6-5
j_call: TRBJ2-1
d_call: TRBD2
clone_size: .
cdr3_nt: TGTGCCAGCAGTCACTCCGGACTAGCGGGAGGGCCATACAATGAGCAGTTCTTC
cdr3_aa: CASSHSGLAGGPYNEQFF

v_call: TRBV5-1
j_call: TRBJ1-3
d_call: .
clone_size: many
cdr3_nt: TGCGCCAGCAGCTTGTTCCCGGTGGACGGAGACTCTGGAAACACCATATATTTT
cdr3_aa: CASSLFPVDGDSGNTIYF

v_call: TRBV19
j_call: TRBJ1-3
d_call: .
clone_size: many
cdr3_nt: TGTGCCAGCCGAAGAGGACAGCGGAGGCAACTAGGGGCTGGAAACACCATATATTTT
cdr3_aa: CASRRGQRRQLGAGNTIYF

v_call: TRBV18
j_call: TRBJ1-2
d_call: TRBD1
clone_size: .
cdr3_nt: TGTGCCAGCTCACCAGAAACAGGGGGCGCGGGCTATGGCTACACCTTC
cdr3_aa: CASSPETGGAGYGYTF

v_call: TRBV5-6
j_call: TRBJ2-7
d_call: .
clone_size: .
cdr3_nt: TGTGCCAGCAGCTTCGGCCAGGCGGCGTTTTGGGAGCAGTACTTC
cdr3_aa: CASSFGQAAFWEQYF

v_call: TRBV5-6
j_call: TRBJ2-6
d_call: .
clone_size: .
cdr3_nt: TGTGCCAGCAGCAGCGTCAGCGGGACAGCCCCGCTCTCTGGGGCCAACGTCCTGACTTTC
cdr3_aa: CASSSVSGTAPLSGANVLTF